The entry below describes one T cell receptor (delta chain). By share, this clone ranks as large (0.1 to 1%). Which antigen it targets is not known. The input lacks base qualities; no much larger clone sits a single base away. The sample has other DNA sequences that encode this CDR3 too. The library was made by RT-PCR. Sequencer: Illumina MiSeq. TCRdb called clones from the public reads with CATT, and repeated DNA sequences were later combined into one row. The sample includes 2,000 to 2,500 delta-chain clones, with about 8% observed a single time. The ten top clones hold approximately 10% of the sample. The data originate from a study of gamma-delta T cells after stem cell transplantation (dated by TCRdb to about 2016). From cysteine to phenylalanine, the CDR3 is 15 amino acids long. CDR3 DNA is the only sequence kept; it has 45 bases, read in frame from the first base. According to the germline V gene, CDR1 reads TSWWSYY and CDR2 reads QGS. At the junction V is shortened by 4 bases and J by 10 bases, with 22 bases in between.

The source of this sequence is a human donor. It is not recorded whose cells these are; they may come from a transplant donor. The sample comprised gamma-delta T cells. The chain couples TRDV1 to TRDJ1; the best D guess is TRDD3, with 5 bases matching. CDR3 region: CALGAPRRLRWGLIF. The nucleotide sequence reads TGTGCTCTTGGGGCCCCTAGACGACTAAGGTGGGGACTCATCTTT.